The present T cell receptor (beta chain) was sequenced within a study of blood T cell repertoires in COVID-19. In the study overall: Acute and convalescent COVID-19 samples came from the United States, Italy and Spain. T cells, B-cell-depleted T cells, or PBMCs supplied cDNA or gDNA.

Original data processing: By means of reference gene primer amplification, nucleated cell counts were estimated. Produced via immunoSEQ multiplex PCR; TCRdb's table is partial and in-frame only. Clonal size and the V and J genes are those of that table, whereas D and trimming came from the DNA. This table has 200,000 or so clones, roughly 82% appearing once. The CDR3 is 14 amino acids. V was pared by 3 bases and J by 3 bases, with 4 bases of the junction left unmatched. From germline, CDR1 is LNHDA and CDR2 SQIVND (reference sequence). This clone came up a few times. This rearrangement joins TRBV19 to TRBJ1-1; 7 nucleotides agree with TRBD1. The receptor was isolated from a woman aged 30 to 39 with acute or convalescent COVID-19. What was sequenced was peripheral blood. CDR3 in DNA: TGTGCCAGTAGTATCTGGGACAGAGACACTGAAGCTTTCTTT. Amino acid sequence: CASSIWDRDTEAFF.